This is a list of T cell receptor beta chains from one sample in a study of CD8+CD57+ T cells in acquired aplastic anemia. TCRdb analysed the reads with MiXCR anew, one entry per CDR3 protein. The table shows 200,000 to 250,000 distinct CDR3 sequences, with over 60% occurring only once. Sequencing was carried out using sorted CD4+, CD8+, or CD8+CD57+ T cells (not recorded which) from PBMCs. These receptors all come from a human donor in good health. CDR3s include the opening cysteine and the closing phenylalanine or tryptophan. A D gene is named only where the DNA matches it firmly. Clone size appears in some rows only: once, few, many, or a class for an expanded clone.

V	J	size	D	CDR3	DNA
TRBV29-1	TRBJ2-7	-	-	CSASSRVGYGQYF	TGCAGCGCCAGCAGCCGAGTGGGATACGGGCAGTACTTC
TRBV7-8	TRBJ1-2	many	-	CASSLVGVNYGYTF	TGTGCCAGCAGCTTAGTCGGCGTTAACTATGGCTACACCTTC
TRBV9	TRBJ2-7	-	TRBD1	CASSVGQGTLEQYF	TGTGCCAGCAGCGTAGGACAGGGAACGTTGGAGCAGTACTTC
TRBV7-9	TRBJ1-2	many	TRBD1	CASSLTDRGYGYTF	TGTGCCAGCAGCTTAACGGACAGGGGATATGGCTACACCTTC
TRBV27	TRBJ2-1	-	-	CASSLGLSYEQFF	TGTGCCAGCAGTCTAGGACTTTCCTACGAGCAGTTCTTC
TRBV11-2	TRBJ2-3	many	TRBD2	CASSLYPLAGKTDTQYF	TGTGCCAGCAGCCTATACCCACTAGCGGGGAAGACAGATACGCAGTATTTT
TRBV20-1	TRBJ1-1	-	-	CSALSAATNERALQIQGTEAFF	TGCAGTGCCCTTTCAGCAGCAACTAATGAAAGGGCACTGCAGATACAGGGAACTGAAGCTTTCTTT
TRBV5-1	TRBJ2-7	many	TRBD2	CASSLDTSGGYEQYF	TGCGCCAGCAGCTTGGATACTAGCGGGGGATACGAGCAGTACTTC
TRBV29-1	TRBJ2-2	many	-	CSVNEGSTGELFF	TGCAGCGTAAACGAGGGGAGCACCGGGGAGCTGTTTTTT
TRBV12-3/TRBV12-4	TRBJ1-2	-	-	CASGDRKYNYGYTF	TGTGCCAGCGGTGACAGGAAATATAACTATGGCTACACCTTC
TRBV6-5	TRBJ2-7	many	TRBD1	CASKARDSPTYEQYF	TGTGCCAGCAAAGCAAGGGACAGTCCAACCTACGAGCAGTACTTC
TRBV24-1	TRBJ2-7	-	-	CATSDGRGYEQYF	TGTGCCACCAGTGATGGCAGGGGCTACGAGCAGTACTTC
TRBV12-3/TRBV12-4	TRBJ1-1	-	TRBD1	CASSDRGDTEAFF	TGTGCCAGCAGCGACAGGGGCGACACTGAAGCTTTCTTT
TRBV14	TRBJ1-2	-	-	CASSQWGQGRDYGYTF	TGTGCCAGCAGCCAATGGGGCCAGGGGCGAGACTATGGCTACACCTTC
TRBV7-2	TRBJ1-2	-	-	CASSNAGALGYGYTF	TGTGCCAGCTCGAACGCGGGGGCACTGGGCTATGGCTACACCTTC
TRBV7-9	TRBJ2-2	few	-	CASSLRKALGELFF	TGTGCCAGCAGCTTAAGAAAGGCTCTCGGGGAGCTGTTTTTT
TRBV20-1	TRBJ1-4	-	-	CSASEDSRNEKLFF	TGCAGTGCTTCCGAGGACAGTCGTAATGAAAAACTGTTTTTT
TRBV25-1	TRBJ2-7	-	TRBD1	CASSDPGTGGREQYF	TGTGCCAGCAGTGATCCCGGGACAGGGGGTCGGGAGCAGTACTTC
TRBV30	TRBJ2-2	few	-	CAWTTGSGELFF	TGTGCCTGGACAACAGGTTCCGGGGAGCTGTTTTTT
TRBV4-1	TRBJ2-3	many	-	CASSQEQTDTQYF	TGCGCCAGCAGCCAAGAACAGACAGATACGCAGTATTTT
TRBV7-8	TRBJ2-7	few	-	CASSLAQGGRYEQYF	TGTGCCAGCAGCTTAGCGCAGGGAGGACGATACGAGCAGTACTTC
TRBV20-1	TRBJ2-3	-	-	CRGGQGDLTDTQYF	TGCAGGGGCGGGCAAGGGGATCTCACAGATACGCAGTATTTT
TRBV7-2	TRBJ1-6	once	-	CASSLQLGGGHSPLHF	TGTGCCAGCAGCTTACAGCTAGGGGGAGGCCATTCACCCCTCCACTTT
TRBV20-1	TRBJ2-1	-	TRBD1	CSARPPAQGSVGQFF	TGCAGTGCTAGACCCCCAGCACAGGGGTCTGTCGGTCAGTTCTTC
TRBV12-3/TRBV12-4	TRBJ1-2	-	TRBD1	CASSGSQGALSNYGYTF	TGTGCCAGCAGTGGATCACAGGGGGCCCTTTCTAACTATGGCTACACCTTC
TRBV6-4	TRBJ2-5	-	-	CASRPGTRETQYF	TGTGCCAGCAGACCCGGTACTAGGGAGACCCAGTACTTC
TRBV7-2	TRBJ2-1	-	-	CASSLVPGTTYNEQFF	TGTGCCAGCAGCTTAGTGCCCGGGACGACCTACAATGAGCAGTTCTTC
TRBV7-9	TRBJ2-5	few	TRBD1	CASSLTTGQETQYF	TGTGCCAGCAGCCTTACGACAGGGCAAGAGACCCAGTACTTC
TRBV7-2	TRBJ2-5	-	TRBD1	CASILMAGQGQETQYF	TGTGCCAGCATCCTTATGGCAGGACAGGGTCAAGAGACCCAGTACTTC
TRBV11-2	TRBJ2-1	many	-	CASSLTKLGLSYNEQFF	TGTGCCAGCAGCTTAACTAAGCTAGGCCTCTCCTACAATGAGCAGTTCTTC
TRBV19	TRBJ2-3	-	-	CASSLMAGNTQYF	TGTGCCAGTAGCCTTATGGCTGGAAACACGCAGTATTTT
TRBV30	TRBJ2-1	few	TRBD2	CAYAGLAGNEQFF	TGTGCCTACGCGGGACTAGCGGGTAATGAGCAGTTCTTC
TRBV10-3	TRBJ1-1	-	-	CAISGTDANTEAFF	TGTGCCATCAGTGGGACAGATGCGAACACTGAAGCTTTCTTT
TRBV11-2	TRBJ2-3	-	-	CASSLEWATTDTQYF	TGTGCCAGCAGCTTAGAGTGGGCCACCACAGATACGCAGTATTTT
TRBV5-1	TRBJ2-5	-	-	CASSLDPSGQYF	TGCGCCAGCAGCTTGGACCCCTCTGGCCAGTACTTC
TRBV20-1	TRBJ2-7	once	TRBD2	CSARLAVPYEQYF	TGCAGTGCTAGACTAGCGGTCCCCTACGAGCAGTACTTC
TRBV19	TRBJ1-1	-	-	CASSMRDTEAFF	TGTGCCAGTAGTATGAGGGACACTGAAGCTTTCTTT
TRBV5-6	TRBJ2-7	-	TRBD2	CASSGSGGTYEQYF	TGTGCCAGCAGCGGAAGCGGGGGGACCTACGAGCAGTACTTC
TRBV2	TRBJ2-7	-	-	CASSEVPTYEQYF	TGTGCCAGCAGTGAAGTCCCCACCTACGAGCAGTACTTC
TRBV24-1	TRBJ2-1	-	TRBD2	CATSEPGLAGVQEQFF	TGTGCCACCAGTGAACCGGGACTAGCGGGAGTTCAGGAGCAGTTCTTC
TRBV24-1	TRBJ2-2	-	-	CATRQGVGELFF	TGTGCCACCAGACAGGGTGTCGGGGAGCTGTTTTTT
TRBV29-1	TRBJ1-2	-	TRBD1	CSVLLPLQGRDYGYTF	TGCAGCGTCCTTCTACCCTTACAGGGGAGGGACTATGGCTACACCTTC
TRBV6-6	TRBJ2-1	many	-	CASSQQGPRFNEQFF	TGTGCCAGCAGCCAACAGGGACCGAGGTTCAATGAGCAGTTCTTC
TRBV20-1	TRBJ1-6	-	-	CSASKGLGNSPLHF	TGCAGTGCTAGTAAGGGGTTGGGGAACTCACCCCTCCACTTT
TRBV24-1	TRBJ2-1	once	TRBD1	CATSPRTGTGAYNEQFF	TGTGCCACCAGTCCACGAACCGGGACAGGGGCCTACAATGAGCAGTTCTTC
TRBV4-2	TRBJ1-1	-	-	CASSQGGHTEAFF	TGTGCCAGCAGCCAGGGGGGGCACACTGAAGCTTTCTTT
TRBV7-2	TRBJ2-5	few	-	CASSLRREETQYF	TGTGCCAGCAGCCTGAGGAGGGAGGAGACCCAGTACTTC
TRBV5-4	TRBJ2-1	many	TRBD1	CASFRDRDFGNEQFF	TGTGCCAGCTTCCGGGACAGGGATTTCGGGAATGAGCAGTTCTTC
TRBV9	TRBJ2-7	-	-	CASSVGAAGATYEQYF	TGTGCCAGCAGCGTAGGAGCGGCGGGTGCCACCTACGAGCAGTACTTC
TRBV20-1	TRBJ1-1	-	-	CSARVGAKNTEAFF	TGCAGTGCTAGAGTGGGGGCTAAGAACACTGAAGCTTTCTTT
TRBV24-1	TRBJ2-5	-	TRBD2	CATSDRGSGSSWETQYF	TGTGCCACCAGTGACCGAGGCAGCGGGAGTTCTTGGGAGACCCAGTACTTC
TRBV20-1	TRBJ2-6	-	-	CSASGQGFPGANVLTF	TGCAGTGCTAGTGGTCAGGGCTTTCCTGGGGCCAACGTCCTGACTTTC
TRBV7-8	TRBJ1-3	-	-	CASSLDTGNTIYF	TGTGCCAGCAGCTTAGATACAGGGAACACCATATATTTT